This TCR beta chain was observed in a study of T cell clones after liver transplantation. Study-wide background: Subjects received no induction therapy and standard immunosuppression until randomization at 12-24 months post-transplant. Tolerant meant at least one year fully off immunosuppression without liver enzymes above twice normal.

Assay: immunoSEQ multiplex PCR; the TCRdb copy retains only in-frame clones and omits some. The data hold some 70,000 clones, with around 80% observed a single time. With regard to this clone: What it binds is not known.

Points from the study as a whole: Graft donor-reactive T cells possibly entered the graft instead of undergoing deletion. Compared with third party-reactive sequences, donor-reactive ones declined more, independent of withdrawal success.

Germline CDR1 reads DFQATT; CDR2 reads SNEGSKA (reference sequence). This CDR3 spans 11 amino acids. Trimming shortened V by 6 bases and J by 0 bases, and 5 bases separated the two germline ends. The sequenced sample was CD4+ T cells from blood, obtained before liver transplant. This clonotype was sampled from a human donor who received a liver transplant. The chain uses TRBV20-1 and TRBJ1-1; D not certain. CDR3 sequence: CSAPMNTEAFF. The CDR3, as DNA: TGCAGTGCCCCCATGAACACTGAAGCTTTCTTT.